These 7 T cell receptor beta chains share one sample of origin, sequenced in a study of cytomegalovirus exposure and HLA in healthy donors. Primers: 60 Vbeta forward and 13 Jbeta reverse. TCRdb keeps only in-frame clones here, not all; method: immunoSEQ multiplex PCR. The sample comprises over 100,000 clones, more than 60% of which are singletons, and more than 8% rests with the top ten. Sequencing used PBMCs. These receptors were taken from a middle-aged man in good health and CMV-seropositive.

This rearrangement joins TRBV15 to TRBJ2-5; 9 bases agree with TRBD2. The end of the DNA is better explained by TRBJ2-7, so the J call may be wrong. This CDR3 has 14 residues. Germline CDR1 is LNHNV and CDR2 is YYDKDF (reference sequence). The CDR3 nucleotides are TGTGCCACCAGCAAGGCTAGCGGGACCTACGAGCAGTACTTC. Protein product: CATSKASGTYEQYF.

J is TRBJ2-7 and V is TRBV29-1; perhaps TRBD2 as D (7 bases). Trimming left V 7 bases short and J 3 bases short, with 19 bases between. Per germline, CDR1 SQVTM and CDR2 ANQGSEA. The CDR3 covers 14 residues. The CDR3 here is CSALPRGGIYEQYF. CDR3 nucleotides: TGCAGCGCCCTACCGAGGGGGGGAATCTACGAGCAGTACTTC.

The chain links TRBV7-2 to TRBJ2-3; TRBD2 agrees at 8 bases. Germline values: CDR1 SGHTA, CDR2 FQGNSA. The CDR3 consists of 16 residues. J lost 4 bases, V lost 5 bases, and 11 bases had no gene match. DNA for the CDR3: TGTGCCAGCAGCCCCCTCCAGCGGGGGTTGTCAGATACGCAGTATTTT. It encodes CASSPLQRGLSDTQYF.

The chain has TRBV28 and TRBJ1-6; D ambiguous. This CDR3 is 17 amino acids long. V was pared by 7 bases and J by 7 bases, with 23 bases between. Germline values: CDR1 MDHEN, CDR2 SYDVKM. CDR3 residues: CASIPTGYVQLNSPLHF. The CDR3 region has the DNA TGTGCCAGCATCCCGACTGGATACGTGCAGCTGAATTCACCCCTCCACTTT. The full variable domain, with the rest looked up from reference TRBV28 and TRBJ1-6, is DVKVTQSSRYLVKRTGEKVFLECVQDMDHENMFWYRQDPGLGLRLIYFSYDVKMKEKGDIPEGYSVSREKKERFSLILESASTNQTSMYLCASIPTGYVQLNSPLHFGNGTRLTVT.

The V and J genes are TRBV2 and TRBJ2-1; 10 bases agree with TRBD2. CDR1 SNHLY and CDR2 FYNNEI come from the germline V gene. The V gene end was trimmed by 3 bases and the J gene end by 13 bases; junction bases not matched to a gene: 6. The CDR3 has 13 residues. CDR3 coding DNA: TGTGCCAGCAGTGAGATAGCGGGGGGACCCCAGTTCTTC. Protein product: CASSEIAGGPQFF.

The rearrangement uses TRBV9 and TRBJ2-1; 8 bases fit TRBD2. The trim removed 3 bases at V and 0 bases at J, leaving 5 bases unmatched. In germline, CDR1 is SGDLS, CDR2 YYNGEE. This CDR3 spans 16 amino acids. The CDR3 coding sequence is TGTGCCAGCAGCGCAAGCGGGGGCCTCTCCTACAATGAGCAGTTCTTC. Amino acids: CASSASGGLSYNEQFF.

There are a few counts of this clone. The chain employs TRBV18 and TRBJ1-1; TRBD1 matches 8 bases. The CDR3 is made up of 15 amino acids. After removal of 5 bases from V and 4 bases from J, the junction contained 9 bases not matched to a gene. Germline V gene lookup returns CDR1 KGHSH and CDR2 LQKENI. The CDR3 sequence: CASSAFQGAPTEAFF. The CDR3 DNA reads as TGTGCCAGCTCAGCATTCCAGGGGGCGCCCACTGAAGCTTTCTTT.